Presented here are 27 T cell receptor beta chains from one specimen sequenced in a study of beta chain features in type 1 diabetes. Reverse transcribing all isolated RNA meant expressed TCRB transcripts were sequenced. Assay: immunoSEQ multiplex PCR; the TCRdb copy retains only in-frame clones and omits some. The sample has 640,000 or so clones; over 12% are singletons. No antigen has been assigned to these receptors. Whole-study results and caveats: All four CD4+ subsets of Type 1 diabetes patients contained TCRB CDR3s that were moderately but significantly shorter.

Sequencing was carried out using naive CD4+ T cells from blood. The receptors shown here come from a young man with type 1 diabetes.

The sample holds many counts of this clone. The chain employs TRBV7-2 and TRBJ2-1, with D unclear. This CDR3 is built from 13 residues. V lost 5 bases and J lost 5, with 10 bases in between. Germline V lookup: CDR1 SGHTA, CDR2 FQGNSA. CDR3 sequence: CASSHRPNNEQFF. The CDR3 DNA reads as TGTGCCAGCAGCCATCGCCCGAACAATGAGCAGTTCTTC.

This clone was counted only a few times. The chain is built from TRBV7-9 and TRBJ2-7; TRBD1 aligns across 9 bases. This CDR3 is built from 15 residues. Unmatched junction bases numbered 7, after V lost 1 base and J lost 6 bases. The germline CDR1 and CDR2 sequences are SEHNR and FQNEAQ (reference sequence). CDR3 loop: CASSLGDRESAEQYF. Here the CDR3 DNA reads TGTGCCAGCAGCTTAGGGGACAGGGAGTCAGCCGAGCAGTACTTC.

The chain combines TRBV25-1 with TRBJ1-2, with D maybe TRBD1 (5 bases). The CDR3 runs to 14 residues. Trimming removed 7 bases from V and 2 bases from J, with 14 bases in between. Per the germline V gene, CDR1 is MGHDK and CDR2 is SYGVNS. CDR3 coding DNA: TGTGCCAGCACTGCAGGGTTGCAGAACTATGGCTACACCTTC. This translates into CASTAGLQNYGYTF.

The chain uses TRBV6-6 and TRBJ2-7; TRBD1 is a possible D gene (6 bases). V lost 7 bases and J 6 bases, leaving 16 bases between the germline ends. Germline V lookup: CDR1 MNHNY, CDR2 SVGAGI (reference sequence). The CDR3 totals 13 residues. CDR3 sequence (DNA): TGTGCCAGCACTCACCCGGACAGCCGCGAGCAGTACTTC. It translates to CASTHPDSREQYF.

This clone was found a few times. The chain uses TRBV7-9 and TRBJ2-3; no clear D gene. This CDR3 comprises 15 residues. Germline V gene data show CDR1 as SEHNR and CDR2 as FQNEAQ (reference sequence). V was clipped by 5 bases and J by 0 bases, with 12 bases between them. In nucleotides, the CDR3 is TGTGCCAGCAGCACACCCTGGGTGAGCACAGATACGCAGTATTTT. This gives the protein CASSTPWVSTDTQYF.

This clone was seen just once. The chain links TRBV6-5 to TRBJ1-5, with D possibly matching TRBD1 (6 bases). Trimming pared 0 bases from V and 5 bases from J, leaving 14 bases between. The CDR3 loop spans 16 amino acids. The V gene's germline CDR1 is MNHEY and CDR2 SVGAGI. CDR3 region: CASSYSWTAVDQPQHF. CDR3 in DNA: TGTGCCAGCAGTTACTCTTGGACAGCGGTGGATCAGCCCCAGCATTTT.

The rearrangement uses TRBV5-1 and TRBJ2-7; a possible D gene is TRBD2 (5 bases). Germline CDR1 reads SGHRS; CDR2 reads YFSETQ. This CDR3 spans 13 amino acids. The V end was cut by 3 bases, the J end by 4 bases, with 11 bases between. Here the CDR3 DNA reads TGCGCCAGCAGCTCCTCCCGGACTTACGAGCAGTACTTC. This encodes CASSSSRTYEQYF.

This sequence joins TRBV19 and TRBJ2-7, with D hard to call. Trimming removed 3 bases at V and 3 bases at J, with 15 bases between. Per germline, CDR1 LNHDA and CDR2 SQIVND (reference sequence). CDR3 length equals 15 residues. The chain's CDR3 is CASSIDGVGLYEQYF. The CDR3 region has the DNA TGTGCCAGTAGTATTGATGGTGTGGGTCTCTACGAGCAGTACTTC. The full variable domain, completed using reference TRBV19 and TRBJ2-7, is DGGITQSPKYLFRKEGQNVTLSCEQNLNHDAMYWYRQDPGQGLRLIYYSQIVNDFQKGDIAEGYSVSREKKESFPLTVTSAQKNPTAFYLCASSIDGVGLYEQYFGPGTRLTVT.

The chain employs TRBV9 and TRBJ2-3, with D uncertain. The V end lost 2 bases, the J end lost 2 bases, and 12 bases lay between the germline ends. The CDR3 runs 15 residues. Germline CDR1 and CDR2: SGDLS and YYNGEE. The CDR3 reads CASSVLARFTDTQYF. The CDR3 DNA reads as TGTGCCAGCAGCGTTTTGGCTAGATTCACAGATACGCAGTATTTT.

On this clone itself: Compared with germline, one end of the junction differs, possibly owing to a read error. CDR3 sequence: CASSLLAGNFGYTF. The CDR3 nucleotides are TGTGCCAGCAGCTTACTTGCAGGGAACTTTGGCTACACCTTC. The chain is built from TRBV7-9 and TRBJ1-2; tentative D call: TRBD1 (5 bases). Germline loops: CDR1 SEHNR, CDR2 FQNEAQ (reference sequence). The CDR3 contains 14 residues.

J is TRBJ2-5 and V is TRBV7-6; tentative D call: TRBD2 (6 bases). CDR1 and CDR2 from the germline V gene are SGHVS and FNYEAQ. The CDR3 length is 15 residues. Trimming shortened V by 2 bases and J by 2 bases, and 12 bases separated the two germline ends. CDR3 DNA sequence: TGTGCCAGCAGCTTACAAAGTGGAGGGCAAGAGACCCAGTACTTC. Protein sequence: CASSLQSGGQETQYF.

This clone has only a few counts. The J gene is TRBJ1-1, the V gene TRBV7-3, with unresolved D. The CDR3 is 16 residues long. Trimming cost V 2 bases and J 4 bases, with 17 bases left between them. Germline CDR1 reads SGHTA; CDR2 reads FQGTGA. This CDR3 reads CASSLRAVTMGTEAFF. CDR3 DNA: TGTGCCAGCAGCTTACGGGCCGTAACCATGGGCACTGAAGCTTTCTTT.

This chain uses TRBV2 with TRBJ1-5, with 9 positions matching TRBD1. The CDR3 runs 16 residues. After removal of 6 bases from V and 2 bases from J, the junction contained 8 bases not matched to a gene. Germline V gene data show CDR1 as SNHLY and CDR2 as FYNNEI. CDR3 residues: CASRDTGGRGNQPQHF. The DNA for the CDR3 is TGTGCCAGCAGAGATACAGGGGGCCGCGGCAATCAGCCCCAGCATTTT.

This clone was observed a few times. The chain employs TRBV2 and TRBJ2-3; TRBD2 matches 9 bases. This CDR3 comprises 14 residues. The germline V gene encodes CDR1 SNHLY and CDR2 FYNNEI. Trimming removed 5 bases from V and 2 bases from J; junction bases left unmatched: 2. The CDR3: CASSTSGYTDTQYF. In DNA, the CDR3 is TGTGCCAGCAGTACTAGCGGGTACACAGATACGCAGTATTTT.

Note on this clone: Other nucleotide sequences in the sample specify the same CDR3. The chain employs TRBV19 and TRBJ1-5; unclear D gene. Trimming took off 3 bases at V and 6 bases at J, with 6 bases between the two ends. Germline-derived CDR1 and CDR2 are LNHDA and SQIVND (reference sequence). This CDR3 has 12 amino acids. The CDR3 bases are TGTGCCAGTAGTATTCTCGGTCAGCCCCAGCATTTT. It encodes CASSILGQPQHF.

As concerns this clone: This specimen includes other DNA sequences encoding the same CDR3. This sequence joins TRBV29-1 and TRBJ1-1; TRBD1 agrees at 7 bases. Germline values: CDR1 SQVTM, CDR2 ANQGSEA. With 6 bases clipped from V and 0 bases from J, the junction kept 4 bases outside the gene matches. The CDR3 is 13 residues long. CDR3 nucleotide sequence: TGCAGCGTCCTGGGACAGTTGAACACTGAAGCTTTCTTT. This translates into CSVLGQLNTEAFF.

V usage is TRBV7-2 and J usage is TRBJ2-1; 7 positions agree with TRBD1. From germline, CDR1 is SGHTA and CDR2 FQGNSA. V lost 2 bases and J lost 4; bases outside the gene matches: 8. The CDR3 sequence is 16 residues long. The CDR3 DNA is TGTGCCAGCAGCTTAAAACGAGGACAGGAGTACAATGAGCAGTTCTTC. It specifies CASSLKRGQEYNEQFF.

This clone was counted a few times. V gene TRBV28 combines with J gene TRBJ1-2; D perhaps matches TRBD1 (5 bases). Trimming removed 1 base at V and 6 bases at J, with 12 bases between. CDR1 is MDHEN, CDR2 SYDVKM, per germline. The CDR3 consists of 14 residues. The CDR3 loop is CASSLYRDPNGYTF. The CDR3 coding sequence is TGTGCCAGCAGTTTATACCGGGACCCCAATGGCTACACCTTC.

The CDR3 sequence: CASSLGGTARETQYF. CDR3 nucleotides: TGTGCCAGCAGCTTAGGCGGGACAGCTAGAGAGACCCAGTACTTC. V usage is TRBV11-2 and J usage is TRBJ2-5; D is possibly TRBD1 (7 bases). This CDR3 has 15 residues. Trimming pared 1 base from V and 4 bases from J, leaving 13 bases between. The germline V gene encodes CDR1 SGHAT and CDR2 FQNNGV. Full variable domain (missing parts from reference TRBV11-2 and TRBJ2-5): EAGVAQSPRYKIIEKRQSVAFWCNPISGHATLYWYQQILGQGPKLLIQFQNNGVVDDSQLPKDRFSAERLKGVDSTLKIQPAKLEDSAVYLCASSLGGTARETQYFGPGTRLLVL.

The sample holds a few counts of this clone. This chain connects TRBV5-8 to TRBJ1-5; 8 bases are shared with TRBD1. The germline V gene has CDR1 SGHTS and CDR2 YDEGEE. V was clipped by 1 base and J by 7 bases; unmatched bases: 4. This CDR3 has 14 residues. The CDR3 region is CASSLWQGAQPQHF. The CDR3, as DNA: TGTGCCAGCAGCTTGTGGCAGGGGGCACAGCCCCAGCATTTT.

The chain combines TRBV11-2 with TRBJ2-4; unclear D gene. The CDR3 is made up of 14 amino acids. The ends were cut back, 2 bases at V and 3 bases at J, with 8 bases in the middle. Per the germline V gene, CDR1 is SGHAT and CDR2 is FQNNGV. The CDR3 spells CASSLLRLKNIQYF. The CDR3, as DNA: TGTGCCAGCAGCTTATTACGCCTCAAAAACATTCAGTACTTC.

V is TRBV4-1 and J is TRBJ1-1; no definite D call. V lost 5 bases and J lost 3, with 16 bases in between. The CDR3 has 15 amino acids. From germline, CDR1 is MGHRA and CDR2 YSYEKL. CDR3 sequence: CASSSPGSGDTEAFF. CDR3 coding DNA: TGCGCCAGCAGCTCTCCAGGCAGCGGGGACACTGAAGCTTTCTTT.

This sequence joins TRBV5-1 and TRBJ2-7; 7 bases are a match to TRBD1. Unmatched junction bases numbered 5, after V lost 0 bases and J lost 5 bases. The CDR3 extends over 14 amino acids. Germline CDR1 and CDR2: SGHRS and YFSETQ. CDR3 region: CASSLGQGIHEQYF. CDR3 bases: TGCGCCAGCAGCTTGGGACAGGGTATTCACGAGCAGTACTTC.

This clone appeared a single time. This CDR3 is also generated by other DNA sequences in the sample. V and J are TRBV7-2 and TRBJ2-3, with D hard to call. CDR1 SGHTA and CDR2 FQGNSA come from the germline V gene. The V end was cut by 0 bases, the J end by 3 bases, with 7 bases between. The CDR3 has 14 amino acids. The CDR3 DNA follows: TGTGCCAGCAGCTTAGCGGGTCGGACAGATACGCAGTATTTT. Translated: CASSLAGRTDTQYF.

This clone was detected a few times. This sample also contains other DNA sequences that code for the same CDR3. The chain links TRBV2 to TRBJ2-5, with 8 bases matching TRBD1. V dropped 4 bases and J dropped 5; count of bases not matched to a gene: 6. Per germline, CDR1 SNHLY and CDR2 FYNNEI. This CDR3 is built from 14 residues. The CDR3 DNA is TGTGCCAGCAGTGGCCAGGGGGCGGGGGAGACCCAGTACTTC. It yields the protein CASSGQGAGETQYF.

Only a few counts were recorded for this clone. The J gene is TRBJ2-5, the V gene TRBV29-1; D may be TRBD1 or TRBD2 (5 bases each). The J call may not be correct, given that the DNA end is closer to TRBJ2-7. The CDR3 consists of 13 residues. The V gene's germline CDR1 is SQVTM and CDR2 ANQGSEA. The CDR3 bases are TGCAGCGCCCAGCGGCAGGGAAGTAACGAGCAGTACTTC. This gives the protein CSAQRQGSNEQYF.

This clone has just a few counts. This sequence joins TRBV30 and TRBJ1-5; no definite D call. The V gene lost 0 bases and the J gene lost 7 bases, with 16 bases spanning the gap. The germline gives CDR1 GTSNPN, CDR2 SVGIG (reference sequence). This CDR3 has 15 amino acids. Here the CDR3 reads CAWSVISKVGQPQHF. CDR3 in DNA: TGTGCCTGGAGTGTAATCTCCAAGGTGGGACAGCCCCAGCATTTT.